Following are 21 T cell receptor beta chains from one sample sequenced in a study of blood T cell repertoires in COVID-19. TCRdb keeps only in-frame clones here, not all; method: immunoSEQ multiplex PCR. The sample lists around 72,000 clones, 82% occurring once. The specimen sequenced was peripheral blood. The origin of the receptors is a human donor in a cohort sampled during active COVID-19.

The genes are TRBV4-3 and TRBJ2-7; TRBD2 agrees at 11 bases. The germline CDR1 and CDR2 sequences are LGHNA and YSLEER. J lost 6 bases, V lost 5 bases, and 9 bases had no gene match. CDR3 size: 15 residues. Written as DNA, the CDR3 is TGCGCCAGCAGCGAAACCCTAGCGGGGGGTTCCGAGCAGTACTTC. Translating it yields CASSETLAGGSEQYF.

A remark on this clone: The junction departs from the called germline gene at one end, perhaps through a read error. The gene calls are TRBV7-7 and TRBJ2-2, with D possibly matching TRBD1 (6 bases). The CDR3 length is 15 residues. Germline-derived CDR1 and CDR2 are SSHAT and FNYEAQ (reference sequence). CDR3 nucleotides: TGTGCTAGCAGCTTAGGTGGGGGCTACACCGGGGAGCTGTTTTTT. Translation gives CASSLGGGYTGELFF.

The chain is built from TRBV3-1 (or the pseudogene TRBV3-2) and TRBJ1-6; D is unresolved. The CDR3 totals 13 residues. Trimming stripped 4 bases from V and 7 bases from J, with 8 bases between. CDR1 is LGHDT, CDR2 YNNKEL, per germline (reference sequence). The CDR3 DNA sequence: TGTGCCAGCAGCCCTTTGAGAAATTCACCCCTCCACTTT. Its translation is CASSPLRNSPLHF.

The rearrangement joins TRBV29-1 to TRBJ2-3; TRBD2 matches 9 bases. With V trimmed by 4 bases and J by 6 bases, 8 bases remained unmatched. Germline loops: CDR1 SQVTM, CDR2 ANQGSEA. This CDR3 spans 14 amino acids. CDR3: CSVALAGLPDTQYF. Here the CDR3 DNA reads TGCAGCGTTGCACTAGCGGGTCTCCCCGATACGCAGTATTTT.

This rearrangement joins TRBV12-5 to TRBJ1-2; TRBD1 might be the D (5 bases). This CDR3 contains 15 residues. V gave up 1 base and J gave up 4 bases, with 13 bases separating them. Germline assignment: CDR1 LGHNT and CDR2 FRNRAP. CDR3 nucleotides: TGTGCTAGTGGTTTGGCGGGAGGGACTCTCTATGGCTACACCTTC. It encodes CASGLAGGTLYGYTF.

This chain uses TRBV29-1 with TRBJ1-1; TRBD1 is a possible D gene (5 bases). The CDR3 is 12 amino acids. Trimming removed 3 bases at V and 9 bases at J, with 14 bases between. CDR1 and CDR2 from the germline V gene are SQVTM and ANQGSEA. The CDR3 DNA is TGCAGCGTTGAGCAACAGGCGCTGCAAGCTTTCTTT. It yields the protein CSVEQQALQAFF.

CDR3 in amino acids: CASSQVGGTSTDTQYF. The CDR3 coding sequence is TGTGCCAGCAGCCAAGTCGGGGGGACGAGCACAGATACGCAGTATTTT. The chain uses TRBV4-2 and TRBJ2-3; TRBD2 matches at 7 bases. CDR3 length: 16 residues. V trimming: 1 base; J trimming: 0 bases; junction bases outside the gene matches: 4. Germline loops: CDR1 LGHNA, CDR2 YNFKEQ.

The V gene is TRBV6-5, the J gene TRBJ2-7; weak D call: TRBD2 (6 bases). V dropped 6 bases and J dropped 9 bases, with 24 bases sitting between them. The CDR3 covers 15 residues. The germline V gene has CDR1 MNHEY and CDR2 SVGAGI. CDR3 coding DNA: TGTGCCAGCAGCAAGGCCCGGGGGTTTGGCTCTCGGCAGTACTTC. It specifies CASSKARGFGSRQYF.

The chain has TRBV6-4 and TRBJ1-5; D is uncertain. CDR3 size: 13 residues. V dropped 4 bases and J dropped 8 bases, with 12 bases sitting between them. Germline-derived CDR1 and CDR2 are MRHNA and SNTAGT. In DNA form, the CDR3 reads TGTGCCAGCAGTGGGACTCAGGAGGAGCCCCAGCATTTT. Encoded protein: CASSGTQEEPQHF.

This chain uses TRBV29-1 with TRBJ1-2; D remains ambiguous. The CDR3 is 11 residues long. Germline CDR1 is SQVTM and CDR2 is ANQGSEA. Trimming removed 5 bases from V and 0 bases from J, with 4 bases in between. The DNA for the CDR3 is TGCAGCGTTCGGTCTAACTATGGCTACACCTTC. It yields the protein CSVRSNYGYTF.

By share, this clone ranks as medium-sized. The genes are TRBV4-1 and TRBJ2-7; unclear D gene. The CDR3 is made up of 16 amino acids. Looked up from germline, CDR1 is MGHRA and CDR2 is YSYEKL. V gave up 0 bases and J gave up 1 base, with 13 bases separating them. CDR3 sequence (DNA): TGCGCCAGCAGCCAAGATCGTCAGACACATTCCTACGAGCAGTACTTC. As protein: CASSQDRQTHSYEQYF.

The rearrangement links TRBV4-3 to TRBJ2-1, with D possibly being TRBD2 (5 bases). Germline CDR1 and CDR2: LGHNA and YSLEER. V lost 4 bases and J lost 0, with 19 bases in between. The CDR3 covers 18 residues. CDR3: CASSRSPTTADSYNEQFF. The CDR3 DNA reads TGCGCCAGCAGCCGATCCCCCACTACAGCGGACTCCTACAATGAGCAGTTCTTC.

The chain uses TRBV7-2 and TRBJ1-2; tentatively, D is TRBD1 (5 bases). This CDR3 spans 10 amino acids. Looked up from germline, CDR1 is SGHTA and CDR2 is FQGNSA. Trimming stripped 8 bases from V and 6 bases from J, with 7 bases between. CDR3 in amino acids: CASGRDGYTF. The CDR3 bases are TGTGCCAGCGGCAGGGATGGCTACACCTTC.

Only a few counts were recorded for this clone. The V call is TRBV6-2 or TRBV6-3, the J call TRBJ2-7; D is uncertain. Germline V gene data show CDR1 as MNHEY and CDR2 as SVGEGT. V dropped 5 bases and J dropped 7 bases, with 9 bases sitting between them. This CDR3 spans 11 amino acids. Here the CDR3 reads CASSPRREQYF. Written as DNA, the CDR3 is TGTGCCAGCAGTCCACGGAGAGAGCAGTACTTC.

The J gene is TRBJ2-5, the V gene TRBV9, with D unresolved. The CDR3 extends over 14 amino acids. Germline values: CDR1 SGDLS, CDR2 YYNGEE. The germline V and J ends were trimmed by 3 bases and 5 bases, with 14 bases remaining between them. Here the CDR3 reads CASSAPGGLETQYF. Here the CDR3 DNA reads TGTGCCAGCAGCGCCCCCGGTGGGCTTGAGACCCAGTACTTC.

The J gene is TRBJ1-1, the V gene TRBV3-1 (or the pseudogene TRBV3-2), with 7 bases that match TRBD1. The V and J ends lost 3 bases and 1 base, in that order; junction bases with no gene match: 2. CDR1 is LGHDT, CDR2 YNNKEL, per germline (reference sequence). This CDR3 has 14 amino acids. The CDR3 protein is CASSQRDRNTEAFF. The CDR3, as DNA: TGTGCCAGCAGCCAGAGGGACAGGAACACTGAAGCTTTCTTT.

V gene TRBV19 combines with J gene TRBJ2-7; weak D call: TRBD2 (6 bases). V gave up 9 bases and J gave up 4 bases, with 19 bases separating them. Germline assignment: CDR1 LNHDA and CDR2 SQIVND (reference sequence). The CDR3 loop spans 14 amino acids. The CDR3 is CARTGPGVKYEQYF. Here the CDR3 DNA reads TGTGCCAGAACGGGGCCGGGGGTAAAGTACGAGCAGTACTTC.

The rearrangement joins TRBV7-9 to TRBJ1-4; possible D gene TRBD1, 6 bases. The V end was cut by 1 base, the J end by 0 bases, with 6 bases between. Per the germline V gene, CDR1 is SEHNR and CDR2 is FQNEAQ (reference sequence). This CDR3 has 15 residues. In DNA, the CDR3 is TGTGCCAGCAGCTTAGGGACAGCAACTAATGAAAAACTGTTTTTT. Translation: CASSLGTATNEKLFF.

CDR3 nucleotides: TGTGCCAGCAGTTTATCGGGTAGCTTCTACGAGCAGTACTTC. Translated, it gives CASSLSGSFYEQYF. V and J are TRBV27 and TRBJ2-7, with no clear D. CDR3 size: 14 residues. Looked up from germline, CDR1 is MNHEY and CDR2 is SMNVEV (reference sequence). V lost 0 bases, J lost 3 bases, and 9 bases lay in between.

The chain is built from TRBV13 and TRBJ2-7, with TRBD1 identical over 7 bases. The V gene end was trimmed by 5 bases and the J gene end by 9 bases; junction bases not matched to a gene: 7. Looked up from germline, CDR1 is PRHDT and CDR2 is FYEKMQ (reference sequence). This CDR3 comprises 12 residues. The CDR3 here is CASSPQQGRQYF. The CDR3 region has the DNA TGTGCCAGCAGCCCTCAACAGGGGCGGCAGTACTTC.

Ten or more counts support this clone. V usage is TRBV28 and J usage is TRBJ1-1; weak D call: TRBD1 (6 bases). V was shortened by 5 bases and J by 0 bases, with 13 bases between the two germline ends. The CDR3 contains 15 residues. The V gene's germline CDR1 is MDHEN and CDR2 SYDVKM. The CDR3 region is CASSRTDSLNTEAFF. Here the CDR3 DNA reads TGTGCCAGCAGTCGGACGGACAGCCTGAACACTGAAGCTTTCTTT.